Sequencing of this T cell receptor beta chain was carried out in a study of blood T cell repertoires in COVID-19. At the level of the study: PBMCs, B-cell-depleted T cells, or T cells provided the cDNA or gDNA that made up the material.

Assay: immunoSEQ multiplex PCR; the TCRdb copy retains only in-frame clones and omits some. The sample includes 75,000 to 90,000 clones, about 80% of them seen just once. This CDR3 spans 12 amino acids. Between the trimmed V and J ends, which lost 4 bases and 4 bases, there was a span of 10 bases. CDR1 and CDR2 from the germline V gene are GTSNPN and SVGIG (reference sequence). This clonotype was obtained from a middle-aged woman with active or convalescent COVID-19. Material for sequencing was peripheral blood. V is TRBV30 and J is TRBJ1-2; the D is unclear. CDR3 coding DNA: TGTGCCTGGACGGGAAGTTTCTATGGCTACACCTTC. It yields the protein CAWTGSFYGYTF.